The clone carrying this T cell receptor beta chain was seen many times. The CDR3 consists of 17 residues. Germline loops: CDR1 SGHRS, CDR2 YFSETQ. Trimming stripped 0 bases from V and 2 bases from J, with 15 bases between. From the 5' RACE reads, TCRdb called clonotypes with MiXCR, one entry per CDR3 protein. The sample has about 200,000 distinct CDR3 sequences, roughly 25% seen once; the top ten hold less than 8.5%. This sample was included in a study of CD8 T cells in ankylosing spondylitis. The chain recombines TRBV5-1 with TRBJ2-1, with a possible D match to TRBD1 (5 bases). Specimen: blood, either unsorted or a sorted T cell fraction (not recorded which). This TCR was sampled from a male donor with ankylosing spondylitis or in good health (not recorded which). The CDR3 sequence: CASSLATGGAAYNEQFF. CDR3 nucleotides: TGCGCCAGCAGCTTGGCTACTGGTGGGGCGGCCTACAATGAGCAGTTCTTC.